Below are 13 T cell receptor beta chains sequenced from a single sample in a study of T cells after yellow fever vaccination. From the 5' RACE reads, TCRdb called clonotypes with MiXCR, one entry per CDR3 protein. The profile shows roughly 310,000 distinct CDR3 sequences, roughly 8.7% of them singletons. Sequencing used PBMCs, obtained on the day of the first yellow fever vaccination. The source of these receptors is a man between 18 and 29 years old who received the YFV17D yellow fever vaccine.

The V call is TRBV29-1, the J call TRBJ1-1; possibly TRBD1 for D (5 bases). The germline gives CDR1 SQVTM, CDR2 ANQGSEA. CDR3 length equals 15 residues. V lost 7 bases and J lost 0, with 18 bases in between. CDR3 sequence reads: CSGGAGWGMNTEAFF. The CDR3 region has the DNA TGCAGCGGAGGGGCGGGGTGGGGGATGAACACTGAAGCTTTCTTT.

The chain has TRBV7-2 and TRBJ1-6; D uncertain. The CDR3 has 13 residues. The germline CDR1 and CDR2 sequences are SGHTA and FQGNSA. V was clipped by 7 bases and J by 10 bases, with 14 bases between them. The CDR3 region is CASTPRVDSPLHF. As DNA, the CDR3 is TGTGCCAGCACCCCAAGGGTAGACTCACCCCTCCACTTT.

Many counts were recorded for this clonotype. The CDR3 spells CSAGLAGRTDTQYF. CDR3 in DNA: TGCAGCGCTGGACTAGCGGGGCGCACAGATACGCAGTATTTT. This chain links TRBV29-1 with TRBJ2-3; 12 bases fit TRBD2. CDR3 size: 14 residues. J lost 1 base, V lost 7 bases, and 3 bases had no gene match. Germline lookup yields CDR1 SQVTM and CDR2 ANQGSEA.

This clonotype was seen more than once but under ten times. In DNA, the CDR3 is TGTGCCAGCAGACTACAGGGTTTCACAGATACGCAGTATTTT. This sequence encodes CASRLQGFTDTQYF. V and J are TRBV7-3 and TRBJ2-3; perhaps TRBD1 as D (6 bases). Germline values: CDR1 SGHTA, CDR2 FQGTGA. V was clipped by 6 bases and J by 2 bases, with 12 bases between them. CDR3 length equals 14 residues. Variable domain in full (rest from reference TRBV7-3 and TRBJ2-3): GAGVSQTPSNKVTEKGKYVELRCDPISGHTALYWYRQSLGQGPEFLIYFQGTGAADDSGLPNDRFFAVRPEGSVSTLKIQRTERGDSAVYLCASRLQGFTDTQYFGPGTRLTVL.

The CDR3 loop is CAISRTGGSTDTQYF. The CDR3 bases are TGTGCCATCAGTCGAACGGGGGGCAGCACAGATACGCAGTATTTT. J is TRBJ2-3 and V is TRBV10-3; maybe TRBD2 (7 bases). This CDR3 is 15 amino acids long. The germline V gene encodes CDR1 ENHRY and CDR2 SYGVKD. V lost 5 bases and J lost 0, with 12 bases in between.

This clonotype was counted a few times. V is TRBV7-9 and J is TRBJ1-6; 7 nucleotides line up with TRBD1. The CDR3 totals 14 residues. Germline CDR1 and CDR2: SEHNR and FQNEAQ (reference sequence). V lost 5 bases, J lost 7 bases, and 5 bases stayed unmatched. The DNA for the CDR3 is TGTGCCAGCAGCCCCTCGACAGGGAATTCACCCCTCCACTTT. It is translated as CASSPSTGNSPLHF.

This clonotype was seen repeatedly, ten times or more. The rearrangement uses TRBV7-3 and TRBJ1-2; 10 bases match TRBD1. The CDR3 length is 14 residues. The ends lost 0 bases at V and 7 bases at J; junction bases unmatched: 2. CDR1 and CDR2 from the germline V gene are SGHTA and FQGTGA. The CDR3 spells CASSLTGTGVGYTF. The CDR3 DNA sequence: TGTGCCAGCAGCTTAACTGGGACAGGGGTTGGCTACACCTTC.

This clonotype qualifies as medium-sized (0.01 to 0.1%). Here the CDR3 DNA reads TGCGCCAGCAGCTTGATGGGGGGCCGGGGAGATACGCAGTATTTT. Encoded protein: CASSLMGGRGDTQYF. This rearrangement joins TRBV5-1 to TRBJ2-3, with D perhaps matching TRBD1 or TRBD2 (6 bases each). Germline V lookup: CDR1 SGHRS, CDR2 YFSETQ. This CDR3 contains 15 residues. V dropped 1 base and J dropped 5 bases, with 14 bases sitting between them.

V is TRBV7-3 and J is TRBJ2-2; D not certain. The germline CDR1 and CDR2 sequences are SGHTA and FQGTGA. The CDR3 contains 13 residues. V lost 0 bases and J lost 7, with 6 bases in between. The CDR3 protein is CASSLTQNGELFF. The CDR3 DNA sequence: TGTGCCAGCAGCTTAACGCAAAACGGGGAGCTGTTTTTT.

The chain carries TRBV5-1 and TRBJ1-3; D unclear. The CDR3 is made up of 16 amino acids. Germline CDR1 SGHRS, CDR2 YFSETQ. V was shortened by 1 base and J by 2 bases, with 13 bases between the two germline ends. This CDR3 reads CASSLNSQGTGNTIYF. CDR3 in DNA: TGCGCCAGCAGCTTGAACAGTCAAGGGACTGGAAACACCATATATTTT.

This clonotype was seen ten or more times. V and J are TRBV5-1 and TRBJ2-3; D is perhaps TRBD2 (6 bases). CDR1 and CDR2 from the germline V gene are SGHRS and YFSETQ. V was pared by 3 bases and J by 4 bases, with 21 bases between. This CDR3 comprises 17 residues. CDR3 nucleotides: TGCGCCAGCAGCTATGGATGGGCCGGGGGAGTTGCAGATACGCAGTATTTT. Its translation: CASSYGWAGGVADTQYF.

This sequence joins TRBV5-1 and TRBJ2-5, with TRBD1 matching over 8 bases. The CDR3 runs 14 residues. Germline V CDR1 and CDR2: SGHRS, YFSETQ. V shed 4 bases, J shed 5 bases, and the junction held 7 bases outside the gene matches. In DNA, the CDR3 is TGCGCCAGCAGCCTCCGGACAGGGCGGGAGACCCAGTACTTC. Its protein is CASSLRTGRETQYF.

Many counts were recorded for this clonotype. The J gene is TRBJ2-3, the V gene TRBV7-3; TRBD2 matches at 10 bases. Germline-derived CDR1 and CDR2 are SGHTA and FQGTGA. This CDR3 spans 16 amino acids. J lost 4 bases, V lost 1 base, and 5 bases had no gene match. The DNA of the CDR3 is TGTGCCAGCAGCTTAAATCAGCGGGGGGGGGCAGATACGCAGTATTTT. The encoded protein is CASSLNQRGGADTQYF.